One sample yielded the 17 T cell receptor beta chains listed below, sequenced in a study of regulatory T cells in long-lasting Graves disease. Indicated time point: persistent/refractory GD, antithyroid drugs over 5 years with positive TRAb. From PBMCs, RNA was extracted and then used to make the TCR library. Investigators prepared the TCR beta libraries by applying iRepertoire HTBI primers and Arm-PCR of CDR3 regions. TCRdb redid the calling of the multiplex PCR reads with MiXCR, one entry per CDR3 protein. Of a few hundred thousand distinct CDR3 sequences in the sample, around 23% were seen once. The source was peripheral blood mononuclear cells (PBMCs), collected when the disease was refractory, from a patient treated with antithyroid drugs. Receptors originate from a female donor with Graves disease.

The DNA of the CDR3 is TGTGCCAGCAGGCTTAGCGGGAGGCCCCCCTACGAGCAGTACTTC. It translates to CASRLSGRPPYEQYF. This sequence joins TRBV3-1 and TRBJ2-7, with 10 positions matching TRBD2. The CDR3 runs to 15 residues. The V gene's germline CDR1 is LGHDT and CDR2 YNNKEL (reference sequence). The J segment lost 2 bases and the V segment lost 6 bases, leaving 7 bases of the junction unmatched.

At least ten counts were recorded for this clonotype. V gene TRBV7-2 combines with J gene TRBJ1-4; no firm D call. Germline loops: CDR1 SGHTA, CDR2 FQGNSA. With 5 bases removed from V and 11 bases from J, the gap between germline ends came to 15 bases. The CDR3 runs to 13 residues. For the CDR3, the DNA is TGTGCCAGCAGCCCCGAGACCGGGCGTAAACTGTTTTTT. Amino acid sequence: CASSPETGRKLFF.

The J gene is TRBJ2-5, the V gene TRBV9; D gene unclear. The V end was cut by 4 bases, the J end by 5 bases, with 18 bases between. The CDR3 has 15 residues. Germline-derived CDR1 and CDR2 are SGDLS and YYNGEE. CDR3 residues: CASSLIIGYSETQYF. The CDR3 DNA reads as TGTGCCAGCAGCTTGATTATAGGGTACTCGGAGACCCAGTACTTC.

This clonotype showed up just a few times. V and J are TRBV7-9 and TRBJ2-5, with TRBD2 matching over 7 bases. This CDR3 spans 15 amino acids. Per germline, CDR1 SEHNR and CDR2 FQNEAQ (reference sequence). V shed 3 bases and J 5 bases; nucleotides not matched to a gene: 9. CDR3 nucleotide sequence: TGTGCCAGCAGCTTTAGCGGGTCCTCGGGGGAGACCCAGTACTTC. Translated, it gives CASSFSGSSGETQYF.

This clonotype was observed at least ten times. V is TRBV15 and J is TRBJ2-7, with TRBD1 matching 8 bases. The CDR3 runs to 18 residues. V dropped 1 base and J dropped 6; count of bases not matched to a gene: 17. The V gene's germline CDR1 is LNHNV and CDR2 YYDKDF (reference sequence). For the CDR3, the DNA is TGTGCCACCAGCAGAGTCGAGGGACAGGAATTAAGGATCGTCGAGCAGTACTTC. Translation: CATSRVEGQELRIVEQYF.

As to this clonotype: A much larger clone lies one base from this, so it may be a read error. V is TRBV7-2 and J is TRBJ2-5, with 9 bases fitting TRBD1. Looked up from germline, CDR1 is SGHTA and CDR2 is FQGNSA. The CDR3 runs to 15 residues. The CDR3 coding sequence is TGTGCCAGCAGCTTAGCTGGACAGGGGCCGGAGACCCCGTACTTC. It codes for CASSLAGQGPETPYF.

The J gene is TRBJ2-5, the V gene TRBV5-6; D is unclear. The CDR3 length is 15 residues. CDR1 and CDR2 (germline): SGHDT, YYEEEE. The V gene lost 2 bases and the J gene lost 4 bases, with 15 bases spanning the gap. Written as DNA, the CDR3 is TGTGCCAGCAGCTTACAAGGCGGCCTGGGAGAGACCCAGTACTTC. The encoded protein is CASSLQGGLGETQYF.

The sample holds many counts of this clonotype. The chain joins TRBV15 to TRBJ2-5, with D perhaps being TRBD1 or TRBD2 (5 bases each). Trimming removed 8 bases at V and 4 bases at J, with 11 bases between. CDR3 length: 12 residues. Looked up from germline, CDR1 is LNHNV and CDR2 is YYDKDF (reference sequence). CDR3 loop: CATRGQGETQYF. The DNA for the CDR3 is TGTGCCACCCGAGGGCAGGGAGAGACCCAGTACTTC.

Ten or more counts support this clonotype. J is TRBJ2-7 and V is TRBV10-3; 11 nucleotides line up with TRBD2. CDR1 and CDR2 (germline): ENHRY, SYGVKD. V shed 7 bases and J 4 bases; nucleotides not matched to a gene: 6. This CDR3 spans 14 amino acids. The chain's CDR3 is CAINPGLAEYEQYF. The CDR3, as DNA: TGTGCCATCAATCCGGGACTAGCGGAATACGAGCAGTACTTC.

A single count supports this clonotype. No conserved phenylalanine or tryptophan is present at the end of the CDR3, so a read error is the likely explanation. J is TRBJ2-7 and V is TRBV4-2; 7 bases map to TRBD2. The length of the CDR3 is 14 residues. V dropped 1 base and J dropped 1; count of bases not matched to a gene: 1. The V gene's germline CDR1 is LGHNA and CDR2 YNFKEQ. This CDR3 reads CASSQAGGSYEQYI. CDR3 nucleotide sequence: TGTGCCAGCAGCCAAGCGGGAGGTTCCTACGAGCAGTACATC.

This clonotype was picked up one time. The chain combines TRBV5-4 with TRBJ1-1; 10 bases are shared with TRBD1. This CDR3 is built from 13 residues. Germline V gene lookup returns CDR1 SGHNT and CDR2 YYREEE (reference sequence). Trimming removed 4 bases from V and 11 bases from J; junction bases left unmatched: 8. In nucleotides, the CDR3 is TGTGCCAGCAGCGCAGGGACAGGGGTTTTGGCTTTCTTT. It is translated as CASSAGTGVLAFF.

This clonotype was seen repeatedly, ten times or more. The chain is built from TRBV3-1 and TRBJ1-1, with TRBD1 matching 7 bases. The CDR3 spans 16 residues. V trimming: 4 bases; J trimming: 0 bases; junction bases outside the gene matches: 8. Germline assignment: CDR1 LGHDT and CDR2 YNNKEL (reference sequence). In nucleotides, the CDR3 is TGTGCCAGCAGCCCCTCGGGACAGACCATGAACACTGAAGCTTTCTTT. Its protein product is CASSPSGQTMNTEAFF.

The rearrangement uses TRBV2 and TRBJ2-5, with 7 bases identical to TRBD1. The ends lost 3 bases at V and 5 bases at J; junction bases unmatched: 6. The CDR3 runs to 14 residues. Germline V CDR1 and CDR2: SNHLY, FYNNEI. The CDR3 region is CASSDWQGEETQYF. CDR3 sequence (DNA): TGTGCCAGCAGTGATTGGCAGGGGGAGGAGACCCAGTACTTC.

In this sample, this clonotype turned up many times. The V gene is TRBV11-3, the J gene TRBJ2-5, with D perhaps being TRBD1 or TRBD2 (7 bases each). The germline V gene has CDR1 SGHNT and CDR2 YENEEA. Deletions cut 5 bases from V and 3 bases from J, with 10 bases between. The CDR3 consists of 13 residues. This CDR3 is CASSPGGEETQYF. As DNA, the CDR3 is TGTGCCAGCAGCCCAGGGGGGGAAGAGACCCAGTACTTC.

The CDR3 bases are TGTGCCACCAGCAGAGATCTGGCTGAGGGTTTGCAGGCCCAGTACTTC. Its translation: CATSRDLAEGLQAQYF. The V and J genes are TRBV15 and TRBJ2-5, with D possibly being TRBD2 (5 bases). Germline values: CDR1 LNHNV, CDR2 YYDKDF (reference sequence). The V end lost 0 bases, the J end lost 9 bases, and 20 bases lay between the germline ends. The CDR3 is 16 amino acids.

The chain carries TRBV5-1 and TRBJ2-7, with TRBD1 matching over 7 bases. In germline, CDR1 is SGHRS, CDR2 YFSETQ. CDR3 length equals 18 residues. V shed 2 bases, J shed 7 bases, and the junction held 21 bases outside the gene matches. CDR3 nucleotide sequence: TGCGCCAGCAGCTTAGCAAGATTCGGACAGGCGAAATCGGGTGAGCAGTACTTC. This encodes CASSLARFGQAKSGEQYF.

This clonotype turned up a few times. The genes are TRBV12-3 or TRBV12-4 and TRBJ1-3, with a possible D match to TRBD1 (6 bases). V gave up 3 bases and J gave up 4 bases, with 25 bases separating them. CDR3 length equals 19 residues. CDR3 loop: CASSFTPGEDSKSGNTIYF. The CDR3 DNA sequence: TGTGCCAGCAGTTTCACGCCAGGAGAGGACAGTAAATCCGGAAACACCATATATTTT.